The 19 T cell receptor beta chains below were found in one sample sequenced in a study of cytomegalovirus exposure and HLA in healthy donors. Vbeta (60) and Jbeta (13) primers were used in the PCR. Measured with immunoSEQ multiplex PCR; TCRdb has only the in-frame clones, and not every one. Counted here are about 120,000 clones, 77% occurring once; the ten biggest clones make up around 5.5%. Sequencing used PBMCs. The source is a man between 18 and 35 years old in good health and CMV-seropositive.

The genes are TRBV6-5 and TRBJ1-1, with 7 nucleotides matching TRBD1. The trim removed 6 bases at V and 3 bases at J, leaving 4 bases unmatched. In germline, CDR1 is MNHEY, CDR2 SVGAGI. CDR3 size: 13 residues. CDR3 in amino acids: CASRPGQYTEAFF. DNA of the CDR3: TGTGCCAGCAGACCGGGACAGTACACTGAAGCTTTCTTT.

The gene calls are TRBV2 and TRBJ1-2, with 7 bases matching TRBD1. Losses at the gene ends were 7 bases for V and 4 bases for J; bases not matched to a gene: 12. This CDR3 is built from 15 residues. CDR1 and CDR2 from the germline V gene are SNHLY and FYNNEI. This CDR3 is CASTQGQPTFYGYTF. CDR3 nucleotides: TGTGCCAGCACTCAGGGACAGCCTACTTTCTATGGCTACACCTTC.

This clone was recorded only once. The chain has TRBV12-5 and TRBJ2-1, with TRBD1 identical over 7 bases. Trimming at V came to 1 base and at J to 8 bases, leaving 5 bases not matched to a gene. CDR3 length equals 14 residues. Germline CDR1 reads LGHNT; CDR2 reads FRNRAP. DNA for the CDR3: TGTGCTAGTGGTTTGGACAGGGGTAGCGATGAGCAGTTCTTC. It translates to CASGLDRGSDEQFF.

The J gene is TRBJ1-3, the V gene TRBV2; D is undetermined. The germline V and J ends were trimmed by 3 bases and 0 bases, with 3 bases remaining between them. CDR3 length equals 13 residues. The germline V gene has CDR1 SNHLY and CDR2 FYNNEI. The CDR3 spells CASSDGSGNTIYF. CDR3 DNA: TGTGCCAGCAGTGACGGCTCTGGAAACACCATATATTTT.

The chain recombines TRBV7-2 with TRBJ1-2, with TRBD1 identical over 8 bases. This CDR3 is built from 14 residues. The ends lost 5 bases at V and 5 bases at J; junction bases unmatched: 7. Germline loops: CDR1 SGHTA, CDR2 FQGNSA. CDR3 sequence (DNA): TGTGCCAGCAGCCTTATGGACAGGGTGTATGGCTACACCTTC. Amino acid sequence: CASSLMDRVYGYTF.

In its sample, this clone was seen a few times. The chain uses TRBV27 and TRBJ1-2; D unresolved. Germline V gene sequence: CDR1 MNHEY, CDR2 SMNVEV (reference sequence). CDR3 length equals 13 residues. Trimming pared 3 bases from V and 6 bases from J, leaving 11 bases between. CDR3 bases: TGTGCCAGCAGTTTGAGCAGGACTAATGGCTACACCTTC. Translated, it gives CASSLSRTNGYTF.

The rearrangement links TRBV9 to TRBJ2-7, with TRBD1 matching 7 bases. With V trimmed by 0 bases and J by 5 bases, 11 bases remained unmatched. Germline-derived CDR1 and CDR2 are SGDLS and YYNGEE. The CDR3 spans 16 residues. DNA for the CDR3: TGTGCCAGCAGCGTAGGTGGGCGGACAGGTACCAACGAGCAGTACTTC. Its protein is CASSVGGRTGTNEQYF.

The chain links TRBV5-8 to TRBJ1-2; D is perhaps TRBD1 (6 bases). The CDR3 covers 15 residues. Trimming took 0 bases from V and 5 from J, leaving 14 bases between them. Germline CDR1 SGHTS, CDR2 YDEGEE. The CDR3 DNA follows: TGTGCCAGCAGCTTGGAGGACAGCCGGAATTATGGCTACACCTTC. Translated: CASSLEDSRNYGYTF.

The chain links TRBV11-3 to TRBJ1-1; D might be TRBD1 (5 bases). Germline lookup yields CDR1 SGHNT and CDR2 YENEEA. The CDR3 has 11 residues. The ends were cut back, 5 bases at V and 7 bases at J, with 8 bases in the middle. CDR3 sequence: CASSTGGEAFF. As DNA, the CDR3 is TGTGCCAGCAGCACCGGGGGTGAAGCTTTCTTT.

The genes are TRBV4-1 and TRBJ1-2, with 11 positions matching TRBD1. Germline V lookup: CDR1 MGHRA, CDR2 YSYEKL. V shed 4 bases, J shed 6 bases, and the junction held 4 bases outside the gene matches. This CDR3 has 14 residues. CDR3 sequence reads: CASSPGTGGDGYTF. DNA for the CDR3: TGCGCCAGCAGCCCAGGGACAGGGGGAGATGGCTACACCTTC.

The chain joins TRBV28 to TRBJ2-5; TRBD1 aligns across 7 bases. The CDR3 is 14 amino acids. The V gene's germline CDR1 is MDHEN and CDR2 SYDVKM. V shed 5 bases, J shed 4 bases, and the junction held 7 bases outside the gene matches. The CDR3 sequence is CASSKTGNIETQYF. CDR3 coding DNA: TGTGCCAGCAGTAAGACAGGGAACATAGAGACCCAGTACTTC.

The CDR3: CARRRRTDTQYF. As DNA, the CDR3 is TGTGCCAGGCGGAGACGCACAGATACGCAGTATTTT. The V gene is TRBV6-1, the J gene TRBJ2-3; D is ambiguous. CDR1 is MNHNS and CDR2 is SASEGT in the germline V gene. Trimming removed 9 bases from V and 1 base from J, with 8 bases in between. This CDR3 has 12 residues.

In DNA, the CDR3 is TGTGCCAGCAGCTGGCGGGGGGGCCGCGATGAGCAGTTCTTC. Its protein is CASSWRGGRDEQFF. The rearrangement links TRBV6-1 to TRBJ2-1; 9 positions match TRBD2. Germline trimming cut 6 bases from V and 8 bases from J; bases unmatched to any gene: 8. The CDR3 loop spans 14 amino acids. From germline, CDR1 is MNHNS and CDR2 SASEGT.

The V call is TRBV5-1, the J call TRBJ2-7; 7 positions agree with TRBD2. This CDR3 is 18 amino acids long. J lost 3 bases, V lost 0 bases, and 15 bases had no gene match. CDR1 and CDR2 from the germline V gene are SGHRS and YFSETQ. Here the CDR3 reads CASSLVPRPGLRVYEQYF. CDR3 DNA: TGCGCCAGCAGCTTGGTCCCCCGTCCGGGACTAAGAGTCTACGAGCAGTACTTC.

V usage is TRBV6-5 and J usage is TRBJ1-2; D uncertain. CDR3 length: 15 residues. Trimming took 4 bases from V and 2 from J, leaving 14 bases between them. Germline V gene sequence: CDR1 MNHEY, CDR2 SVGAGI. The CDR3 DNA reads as TGTGCCAGCAGTTGGACGGGAGTTACAAACTATGGCTACACCTTC. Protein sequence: CASSWTGVTNYGYTF.

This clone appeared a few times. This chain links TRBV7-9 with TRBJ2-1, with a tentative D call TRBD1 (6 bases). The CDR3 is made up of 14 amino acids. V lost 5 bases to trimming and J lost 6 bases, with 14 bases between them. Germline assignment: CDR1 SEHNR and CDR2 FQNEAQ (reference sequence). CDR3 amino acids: CASSPTGMGNEQFF. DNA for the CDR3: TGTGCCAGCAGCCCCACAGGGATGGGCAATGAGCAGTTCTTC.

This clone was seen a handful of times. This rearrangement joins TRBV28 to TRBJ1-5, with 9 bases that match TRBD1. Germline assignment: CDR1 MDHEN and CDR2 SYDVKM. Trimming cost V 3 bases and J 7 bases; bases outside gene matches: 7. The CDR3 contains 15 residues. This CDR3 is CASSLWTGEGQPQHF. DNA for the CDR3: TGTGCCAGCAGTTTGTGGACAGGGGAGGGACAGCCCCAGCATTTT.

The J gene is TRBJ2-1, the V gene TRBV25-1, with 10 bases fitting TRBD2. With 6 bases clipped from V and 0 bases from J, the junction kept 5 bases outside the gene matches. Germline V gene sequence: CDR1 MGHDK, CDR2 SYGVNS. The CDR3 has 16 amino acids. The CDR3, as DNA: TGTGCCAGCAGCCCACTAGCGGGGAACTCCTACAATGAGCAGTTCTTC. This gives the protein CASSPLAGNSYNEQFF.

The CDR3 loop reads CASSRGPGISYGYTF. Written as DNA, the CDR3 is TGTGCCAGCTCGCGCGGCCCGGGAATTAGCTATGGCTACACCTTC. The chain employs TRBV18 and TRBJ1-2, with D uncertain. Germline CDR1 and CDR2: KGHSH and LQKENI. The CDR3 is 15 amino acids. V was pared by 6 bases and J by 4 bases, with 18 bases between. Drawing the rest from reference TRBV18 and TRBJ1-2, the complete variable domain is NAGVMQNPRHLVRRRGQEARLRCSPMKGHSHVYWYRQLPEEGLKFMVYLQKENIIDESGMPKERFSAEFPKEGPSILRIQQVVRGDSAAYFCASSRGPGISYGYTFGSGTRLTVV.